The 19 T cell receptor beta chains reported below all come from one sample, sequenced in a study of regulatory T cells in long-lasting Graves disease listed by TCRdb under 2021. The library was obtained by multiplex PCR. Sequencing was carried out with an Illumina HiSeq 4000. CDR3 regions were amplified by Arm-PCR with iRepertoire HTBI primers to construct TCR beta libraries. In-frame beta chains were kept once TCRdb had trimmed the public reads at Q25 with fastp and called clones with MiXCR. Each entry merges the rows of one CDR3 protein and shows their most common DNA and genes. For this sample the table gives over 650,000 distinct CDR3 sequences, of which 30% were detected only once. The top ten clonotypes cover about 40% of the sample. The sample's time point label is to be understood as: persistent/refractory GD, antithyroid drugs over 5 years with positive TRAb. For both TCR sequencing and RNA sequencing, RNA was extracted from PBMCs using TRIzol.

The starting material was peripheral blood mononuclear cells (PBMCs), obtained when the disease was refractory, from a patient treated with antithyroid drugs. The receptor source for this set is a female donor with Graves disease.

Worth noting for this clonotype: A read error may be the cause here, since a much bigger clone is one base away. Without the conserved terminal phenylalanine or tryptophan, this CDR3 likely stems from a read error. J is TRBJ1-1 and V is TRBV28, with 8 bases fitting TRBD1. The ends lost 5 bases at V and 2 bases at J; junction bases unmatched: 7. CDR1 and CDR2 (germline): MDHEN, SYDVKM. The CDR3 spans 15 residues. DNA for the CDR3: TGTGCCAGCAGTACCCACGGACAGGGTAACACTGAAGCTTTCTCT. As protein: CASSTHGQGNTEAFS.

This chain joins TRBV6-2 or TRBV6-3 and TRBJ2-7, with D tentatively TRBD1 (6 bases). The CDR3 has 13 residues. The V end lost 6 bases, the J end lost 3 bases, and 12 bases lay between the germline ends. Germline loops: CDR1 MNHEY, CDR2 SVGEGT. The CDR3 region has the DNA TGTGCCAGCAGCGCCGGACAGTTCTACGAGCAGTACTTC. Its protein product is CASSAGQFYEQYF.

V gene TRBV12-3 or TRBV12-4 combines with J gene TRBJ1-5, with 10 bases matching TRBD1. This CDR3 is 17 amino acids long. With 1 base clipped from V and 1 base from J, the junction kept 4 bases outside the gene matches. The DNA for the CDR3 is TGTGCCAGCAGTTTAGGGACAGGGGGTAGCAGCAATCAGCCCCAGCATTTT. It codes for CASSLGTGGSSNQPQHF.

This chain links TRBV6-5 with TRBJ1-5; a possible D gene is TRBD1 (5 bases). In germline, CDR1 is MNHEY, CDR2 SVGAGI. Trimming pared 2 bases from V and 0 bases from J, leaving 8 bases between. This CDR3 region has 15 residues. Here the CDR3 DNA reads TGTGCCAGCAGTTACAGGGGAGGTAGCAATCAGCCCCAGCATTTT. It specifies CASSYRGGSNQPQHF.

The chain couples TRBV10-3 to TRBJ1-2; D ambiguous. Trimming cost V 8 bases and J 6 bases, with 13 bases left between them. CDR3 length: 12 residues. The germline V gene encodes CDR1 ENHRY and CDR2 SYGVKD. The CDR3 loop is CAIEGPEHGYTF. Written as DNA, the CDR3 is TGTGCCATCGAGGGCCCAGAGCATGGCTACACCTTC.

The genes are TRBV5-4 and TRBJ2-2; 9 nucleotides agree with TRBD1. With V trimmed by 3 bases and J by 2 bases, 8 bases remained unmatched. Germline lookup yields CDR1 SGHNT and CDR2 YYREEE (reference sequence). The CDR3 runs to 17 residues. Written as DNA, the CDR3 is TGTGCCAGCAGCTCCCCGAAGGACAGGGGTAACACCGGGGAGCTGTTTTTT. Its translation: CASSSPKDRGNTGELFF.

Only a few counts were recorded for this clonotype. This rearrangement joins TRBV12-3 or TRBV12-4 to TRBJ1-6; no firm D call. Trimming took off 3 bases at V and 9 bases at J, with 6 bases between the two ends. The CDR3 spans 12 residues. The chain's CDR3 is CASSFSPSPLHF. CDR3 DNA: TGTGCCAGCAGTTTCTCTCCTTCACCCCTCCACTTT.

CDR3 in amino acids: CSARGGGYAFF. CDR3 bases: TGCAGTGCTAGAGGGGGTGGGTACGCTTTCTTT. The chain uses TRBV20-1 and TRBJ1-1, with D uncertain. Trimming pared 1 base from V and 11 bases from J, leaving 11 bases between. The CDR3 has 11 residues. Looked up from germline, CDR1 is DFQATT and CDR2 is SNEGSKA (reference sequence).

The V call is TRBV19, the J call TRBJ2-7; the D gene is possibly TRBD1 (6 bases). Germline lookup yields CDR1 LNHDA and CDR2 SQIVND (reference sequence). This CDR3 has 13 residues. V was shortened by 3 bases and J by 3 bases, with 9 bases between the two germline ends. This chain's CDR3 is CASSIAQGYEQYF. The CDR3 nucleotides read TGTGCCAGTAGTATTGCACAGGGCTACGAGCAGTACTTC.

Only a few counts were recorded for this clonotype. The J gene is TRBJ1-4, the V gene TRBV28, with no clear D. Per germline, CDR1 MDHEN and CDR2 SYDVKM. V was shortened by 8 bases and J by 0 bases, with 4 bases between the two germline ends. This CDR3 is built from 12 residues. The DNA of the CDR3 is TGTGCCAGCTTTACAACTAATGAAAAACTGTTTTTT. It specifies CASFTTNEKLFF.

The chain couples TRBV2 to TRBJ1-5; D is unresolved. The CDR3 covers 14 residues. V was trimmed by 3 bases and J by 3 bases, leaving 9 bases between them. Germline V gene lookup returns CDR1 SNHLY and CDR2 FYNNEI. The CDR3 here is CASSDGRYNQPQHF. In nucleotides, the CDR3 is TGTGCCAGCAGTGATGGGCGGTACAATCAGCCCCAGCATTTT.

The chain is built from TRBV11-2 and TRBJ2-5; 13 nucleotides align to TRBD2. This CDR3 has 16 amino acids. Trimming cost V 5 bases and J 5 bases; bases outside gene matches: 8. The germline gives CDR1 SGHAT, CDR2 FQNNGV. The CDR3, as DNA: TGTGCCAGCAGCGCAGGACTAGCGGGAGCGGGGGAGACCCAGTACTTC. This sequence encodes CASSAGLAGAGETQYF.

This clonotype was seen many times. V gene TRBV2 combines with J gene TRBJ2-7, with 7 nucleotides matching TRBD2. There are 11 residues in the CDR3. CDR1 SNHLY and CDR2 FYNNEI come from the germline V gene. V shed 7 bases, J shed 7 bases, and the junction held 4 bases outside the gene matches. CDR3 nucleotide sequence: TGTGCCAGCAATGAGGGAGGGGAGCAGTACTTC. It is translated as CASNEGGEQYF.

The table lists this clonotype with many counts. This chain joins TRBV2 and TRBJ2-5; D might be TRBD1 or TRBD2, each matching 5 bases. The germline V and J ends were trimmed by 4 bases and 5 bases, with 17 bases remaining between them. Germline CDR1 SNHLY, CDR2 FYNNEI. This CDR3 contains 15 residues. Here the CDR3 DNA reads TGTGCCAGCAGTGTCAATTTCGGGGACGTGGAGACCCAGTACTTC. Protein: CASSVNFGDVETQYF. Looking up the rest from reference TRBV2 and TRBJ2-5 gives the full variable domain: EPEVTQTPSHQVTQMGQEVILRCVPISNHLYFYWYRQILGQKVEFLVSFYNNEISEKSEIFDDQFSVERPDGSNFTLKIRSTKLEDSAMYFCASSVNFGDVETQYFGPGTRLLVL.

The chain employs TRBV4-1 and TRBJ1-1; D is ambiguous. Germline CDR1 reads MGHRA; CDR2 reads YSYEKL. V dropped 1 base and J dropped 1 base, with 7 bases sitting between them. The CDR3 spans 14 residues. For the CDR3, the DNA is TGCGCCAGCAGCCAAGTGCGGGGGAACACTGAAGCTTTCTTT. Its protein is CASSQVRGNTEAFF.

J is TRBJ2-7 and V is TRBV5-1, with TRBD1 matching 9 bases. The CDR3 loop spans 14 amino acids. Germline lookup yields CDR1 SGHRS and CDR2 YFSETQ. J was trimmed by 4 bases and V by 4 bases; bases with no gene match: 6. DNA of the CDR3: TGCGCCAGCAGCATAACCGGGACAGGGTACGAGCAGTACTTC. This translates into CASSITGTGYEQYF.

This chain uses TRBV6-1 with TRBJ1-5; 7 bases fit TRBD1. CDR3 size: 15 residues. Germline-derived CDR1 and CDR2 are MNHNS and SASEGT. The V and J ends lost 9 bases and 3 bases, in that order; junction bases with no gene match: 11. Here the CDR3 reads CASTEYGTVNQPQHF. The DNA of the CDR3 is TGTGCCAGTACTGAATACGGGACAGTCAATCAGCCCCAGCATTTT.

This clonotype has more than one count but fewer than ten. V usage is TRBV6-1 and J usage is TRBJ1-2; 11 bases line up with TRBD1. The CDR3 is made up of 17 amino acids. The J segment lost 0 bases and the V segment lost 8 bases, leaving 11 bases of the junction unmatched. Per germline, CDR1 MNHNS and CDR2 SASEGT. The CDR3 region has the DNA TGTGCCAGCTGGTCCCCTGGACAGGGGGCCTCTAACTATGGCTACACCTTC. This codes for CASWSPGQGASNYGYTF.

The chain carries TRBV20-1 and TRBJ1-6; a possible D gene is TRBD1 (5 bases). The CDR3 is 15 residues long. Germline V lookup: CDR1 DFQATT, CDR2 SNEGSKA (reference sequence). Trimming took off 1 base at V and 5 bases at J, with 12 bases between the two ends. The chain's CDR3 is CSARGLGRNNSPLHF. The CDR3 DNA follows: TGCAGTGCTAGAGGGTTGGGACGCAATAATTCACCCCTCCACTTT.